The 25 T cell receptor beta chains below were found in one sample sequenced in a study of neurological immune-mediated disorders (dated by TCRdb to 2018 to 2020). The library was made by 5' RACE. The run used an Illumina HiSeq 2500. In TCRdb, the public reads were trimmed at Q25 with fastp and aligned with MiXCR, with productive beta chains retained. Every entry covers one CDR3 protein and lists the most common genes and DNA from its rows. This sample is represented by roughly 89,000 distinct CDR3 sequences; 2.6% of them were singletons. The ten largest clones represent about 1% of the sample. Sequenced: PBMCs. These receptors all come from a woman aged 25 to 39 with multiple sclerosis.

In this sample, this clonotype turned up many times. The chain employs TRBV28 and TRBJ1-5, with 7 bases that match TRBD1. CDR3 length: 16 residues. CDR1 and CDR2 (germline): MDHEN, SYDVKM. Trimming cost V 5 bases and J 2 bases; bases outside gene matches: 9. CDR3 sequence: CASSAGTARGNQPQHF. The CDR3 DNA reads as TGTGCCAGCAGTGCCGGGACAGCTCGAGGCAATCAGCCCCAGCATTTT.

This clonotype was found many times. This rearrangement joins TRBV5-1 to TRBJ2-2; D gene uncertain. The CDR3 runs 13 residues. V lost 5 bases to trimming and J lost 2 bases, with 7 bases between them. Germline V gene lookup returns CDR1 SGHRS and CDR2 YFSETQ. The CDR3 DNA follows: TGCGCCAGCAGGGGTGATAACACCGGGGAGCTGTTTTTT. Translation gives CASRGDNTGELFF.

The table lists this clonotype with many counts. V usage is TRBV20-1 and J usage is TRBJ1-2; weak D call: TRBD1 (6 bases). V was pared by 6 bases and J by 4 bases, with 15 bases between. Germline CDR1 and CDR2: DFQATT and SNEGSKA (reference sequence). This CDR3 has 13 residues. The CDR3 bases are TGCAGTGCAGCCGGGGGCTCTCTCTATGGCTACACCTTC. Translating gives CSAAGGSLYGYTF.

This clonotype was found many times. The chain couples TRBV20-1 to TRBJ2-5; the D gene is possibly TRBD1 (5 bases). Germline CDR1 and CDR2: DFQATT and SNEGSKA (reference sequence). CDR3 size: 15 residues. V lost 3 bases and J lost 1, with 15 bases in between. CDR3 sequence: CSASLQGHFQETQYF. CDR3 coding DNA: TGCAGTGCTAGTCTGCAGGGTCATTTCCAAGAGACCCAGTACTTC.

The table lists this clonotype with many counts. CDR3 region: CASSVEGAENTGELFF. CDR3 DNA sequence: TGTGCCAGCAGTGTCGAGGGGGCTGAGAACACCGGGGAGCTGTTTTTT. The chain recombines TRBV2 with TRBJ2-2, with 7 nucleotides matching TRBD1. CDR1 and CDR2 (germline): SNHLY, FYNNEI. The V segment lost 4 bases and the J segment 1 base; nucleotides outside the gene matches: 6. This CDR3 is 16 amino acids long.

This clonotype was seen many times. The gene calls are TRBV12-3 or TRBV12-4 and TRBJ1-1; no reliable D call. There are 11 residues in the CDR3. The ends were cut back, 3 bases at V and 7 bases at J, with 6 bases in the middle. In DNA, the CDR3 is TGTGCCAGCAGTTTGGGAGGTGAAGCTTTCTTT. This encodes CASSLGGEAFF.

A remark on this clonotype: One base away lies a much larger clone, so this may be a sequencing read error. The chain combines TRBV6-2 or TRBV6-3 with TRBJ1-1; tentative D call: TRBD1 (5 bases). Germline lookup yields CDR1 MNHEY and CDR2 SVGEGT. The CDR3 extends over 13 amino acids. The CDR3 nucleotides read TGTGCCAGCAGGTACATCGCGGACACTGCAGCTTTCTTT. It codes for CASRYIADTAAFF.

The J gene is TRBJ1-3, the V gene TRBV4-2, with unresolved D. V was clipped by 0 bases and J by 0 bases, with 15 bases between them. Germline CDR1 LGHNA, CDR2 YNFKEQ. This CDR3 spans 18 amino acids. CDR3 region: CASSQDLAMTFSGNTIYF. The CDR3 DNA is TGTGCCAGCAGCCAAGATTTGGCCATGACCTTCTCTGGAAACACCATATATTTT.

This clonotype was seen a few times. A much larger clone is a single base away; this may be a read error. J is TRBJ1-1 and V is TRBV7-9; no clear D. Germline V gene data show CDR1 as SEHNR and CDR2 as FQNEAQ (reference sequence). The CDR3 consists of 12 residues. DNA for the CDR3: TGTGACAGCAGCTACGGACGCACTGAAGCTTTCTTT. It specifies CDSSYGRTEAFF.

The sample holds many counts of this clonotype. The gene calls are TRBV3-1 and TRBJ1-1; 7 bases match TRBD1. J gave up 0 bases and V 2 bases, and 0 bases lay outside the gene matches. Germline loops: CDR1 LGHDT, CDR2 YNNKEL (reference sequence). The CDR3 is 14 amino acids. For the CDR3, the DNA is TGTGCCAGCAGCCAACAGGGGGTGAACACTGAAGCTTTCTTT. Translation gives CASSQQGVNTEAFF.

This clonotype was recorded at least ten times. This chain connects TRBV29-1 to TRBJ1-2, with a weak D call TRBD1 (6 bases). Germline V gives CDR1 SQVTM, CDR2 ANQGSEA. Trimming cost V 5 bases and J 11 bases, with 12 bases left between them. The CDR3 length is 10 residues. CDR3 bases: TGCAGCGTTAGGACAGTGGAGTACACCTTC. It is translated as CSVRTVEYTF.

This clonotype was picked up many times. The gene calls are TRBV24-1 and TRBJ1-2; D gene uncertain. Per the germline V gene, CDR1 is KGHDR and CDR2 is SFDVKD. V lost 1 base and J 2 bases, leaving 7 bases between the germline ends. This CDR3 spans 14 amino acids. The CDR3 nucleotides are TGTGCCACCAGTGATTTCGGATCAAACTATGGCTACACCTTC. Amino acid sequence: CATSDFGSNYGYTF.

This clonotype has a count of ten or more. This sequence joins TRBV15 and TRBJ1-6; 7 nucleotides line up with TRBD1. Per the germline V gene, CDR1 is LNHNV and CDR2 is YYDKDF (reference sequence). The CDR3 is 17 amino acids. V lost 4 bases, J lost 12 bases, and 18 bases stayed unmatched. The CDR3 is CATSKGLAGTALIPLHF. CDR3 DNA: TGTGCCACCAGCAAAGGGCTAGCCGGGACAGCACTCATACCCCTCCACTTT. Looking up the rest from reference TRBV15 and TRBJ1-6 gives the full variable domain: DAMVIQNPRYQVTQFGKPVTLSCSQTLNHNVMYWYQQKSSQAPKLLFHYYDKDFNNEADTPDNFQSRRPNTSFCFLDIRSPGLGDTAMYLCATSKGLAGTALIPLHFGNGTRLTVT.

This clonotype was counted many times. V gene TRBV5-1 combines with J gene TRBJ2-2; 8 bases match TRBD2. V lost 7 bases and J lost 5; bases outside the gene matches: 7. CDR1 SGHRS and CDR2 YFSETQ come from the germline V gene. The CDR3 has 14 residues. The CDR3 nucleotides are TGCGCCAGCGAAGCGGGAGATATGACCGGGGAGCTGTTTTTT. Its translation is CASEAGDMTGELFF.

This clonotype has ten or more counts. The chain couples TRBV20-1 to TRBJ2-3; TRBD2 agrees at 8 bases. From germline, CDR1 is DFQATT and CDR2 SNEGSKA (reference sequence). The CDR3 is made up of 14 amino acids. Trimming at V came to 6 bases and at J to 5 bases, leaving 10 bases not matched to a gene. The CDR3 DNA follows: TGCAGTGCGTCGCCAGCGGGAGTGGTAGATACGCAGTATTTT. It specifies CSASPAGVVDTQYF.

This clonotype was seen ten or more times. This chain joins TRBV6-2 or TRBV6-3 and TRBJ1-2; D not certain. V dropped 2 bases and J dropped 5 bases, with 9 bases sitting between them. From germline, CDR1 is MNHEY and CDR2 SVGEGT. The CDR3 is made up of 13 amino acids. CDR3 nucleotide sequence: TGTGCCAGCAGTTACCAGGAGATTTATGGCTACACCTTC. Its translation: CASSYQEIYGYTF.

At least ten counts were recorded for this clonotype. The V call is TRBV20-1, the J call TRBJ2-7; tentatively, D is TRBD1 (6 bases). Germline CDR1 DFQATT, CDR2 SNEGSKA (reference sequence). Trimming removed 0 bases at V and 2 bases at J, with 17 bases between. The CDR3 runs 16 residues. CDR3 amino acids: CSARDLQGFRTYEQYF. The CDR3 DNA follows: TGCAGTGCTAGAGATTTACAGGGCTTTCGAACCTACGAGCAGTACTTC.

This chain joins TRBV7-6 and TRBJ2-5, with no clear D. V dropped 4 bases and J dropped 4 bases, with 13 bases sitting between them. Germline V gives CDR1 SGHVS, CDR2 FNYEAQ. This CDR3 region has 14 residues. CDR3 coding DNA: TGTGCCAGCAGCTCTATCTTGCTCGGAGAGACCCAGTACTTC. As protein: CASSSILLGETQYF.

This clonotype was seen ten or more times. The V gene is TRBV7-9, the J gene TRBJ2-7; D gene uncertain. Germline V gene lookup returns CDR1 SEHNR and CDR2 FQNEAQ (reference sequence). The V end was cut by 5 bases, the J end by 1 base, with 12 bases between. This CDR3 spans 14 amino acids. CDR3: CASSPPGPSYEQYF. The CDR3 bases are TGTGCCAGCAGCCCCCCTGGACCTTCCTACGAGCAGTACTTC.

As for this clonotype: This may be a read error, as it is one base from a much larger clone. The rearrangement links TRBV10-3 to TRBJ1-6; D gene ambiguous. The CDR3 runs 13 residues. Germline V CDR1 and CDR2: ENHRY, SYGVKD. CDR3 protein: CATRELWNSPLNF. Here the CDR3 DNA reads TGTGCCACCCGGGAGCTGTGGAATTCACCCCTCAACTTT.

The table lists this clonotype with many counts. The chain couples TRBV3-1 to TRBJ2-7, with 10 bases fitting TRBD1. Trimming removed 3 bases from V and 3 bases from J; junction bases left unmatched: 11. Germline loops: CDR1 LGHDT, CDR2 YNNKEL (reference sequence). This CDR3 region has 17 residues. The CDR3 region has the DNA TGTGCCAGCAGCCACCTTTCGGGACAGGGGTCGGTCTACGAGCAGTACTTC. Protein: CASSHLSGQGSVYEQYF.

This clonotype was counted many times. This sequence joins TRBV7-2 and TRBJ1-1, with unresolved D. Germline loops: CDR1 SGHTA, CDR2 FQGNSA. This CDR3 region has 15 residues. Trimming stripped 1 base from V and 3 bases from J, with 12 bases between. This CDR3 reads CASSLVGGSHTEAFF. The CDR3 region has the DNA TGTGCCAGCAGCTTAGTCGGCGGGTCCCACACTGAAGCTTTCTTT.

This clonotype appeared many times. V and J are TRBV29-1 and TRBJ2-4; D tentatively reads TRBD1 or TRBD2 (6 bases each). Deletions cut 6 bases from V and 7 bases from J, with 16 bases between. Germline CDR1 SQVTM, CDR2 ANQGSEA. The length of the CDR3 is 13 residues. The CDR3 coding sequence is TGCAGCGTAAAAGGGGGGAGTAGGAACATTCAGTACTTC. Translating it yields CSVKGGSRNIQYF.

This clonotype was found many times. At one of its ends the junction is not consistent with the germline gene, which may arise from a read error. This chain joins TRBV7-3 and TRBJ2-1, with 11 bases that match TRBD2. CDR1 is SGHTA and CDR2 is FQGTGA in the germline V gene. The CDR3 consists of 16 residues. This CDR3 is CASSVTWGTSGNEQFF. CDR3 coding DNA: TGTGCCAGCAGCGTAACATGGGGGACTAGCGGCAATGAGCAGTTCTTC.

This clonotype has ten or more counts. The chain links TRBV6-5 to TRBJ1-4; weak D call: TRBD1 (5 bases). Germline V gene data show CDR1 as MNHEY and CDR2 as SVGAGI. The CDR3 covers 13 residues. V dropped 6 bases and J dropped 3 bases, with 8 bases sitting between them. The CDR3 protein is CASSRQPNEKLFF. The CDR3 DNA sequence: TGTGCCAGCAGCCGACAGCCTAATGAAAAACTGTTTTTT.